Below, 16 T cell receptor beta chains from the same sample are listed, as sequenced in a study of T-cell reconstitution after alpha-beta-depleted transplantation in children. Unique molecular identifiers were incorporated into the prepared TCRbeta library. From the PCR reads, TCRdb called clonotypes with MiXCR, one entry per CDR3 protein. In the table there are just over 350,000 distinct CDR3 sequences, roughly 14% of which are singletons. The sequencing here drew on PBMCs, taken from the stem cell graft. The source of these receptors is a human donor who donated a stem cell graft to a child with Fanconi anemia.

This clonotype occurred a few times. V gene TRBV7-9 combines with J gene TRBJ2-1, with 14 bases matching TRBD2. V was pared by 4 bases and J by 10 bases, with 12 bases of the junction left unmatched. The germline gives CDR1 SEHNR, CDR2 FQNEAQ (reference sequence). CDR3 length equals 17 residues. The CDR3 spells CASSSLGLAGGSGEQFF. The DNA of the CDR3 is TGTGCCAGCAGCTCTCTAGGACTAGCGGGGGGTTCAGGCGAGCAGTTCTTC.

The chain has TRBV4-3 and TRBJ1-4; D not certain. Germline V lookup: CDR1 LGHNA, CDR2 YSLEER. This CDR3 spans 17 amino acids. V gave up 4 bases and J gave up 0 bases, with 15 bases separating them. CDR3 DNA sequence: TGCGCCAGCAGCCCCTCCCACGCGGCAGCAACTAATGAAAAACTGTTTTTT. Amino acid sequence: CASSPSHAAATNEKLFF.

This clonotype was seen more than once but under ten times. This rearrangement joins TRBV5-1 to TRBJ1-1; D remains unclear. V lost 3 bases and J lost 8, with 17 bases in between. The CDR3 contains 14 residues. Germline V CDR1 and CDR2: SGHRS, YFSETQ. CDR3 DNA: TGCGCCAGCAGCTCAAGCGTTGTGGCAGCCGAAGCTTTCTTT. This codes for CASSSSVVAAEAFF.

This clonotype was observed at least ten times. The CDR3 loop is CASSNSGFDNEQFF. Here the CDR3 DNA reads TGTGCCAGCAGCAATAGCGGGTTTGACAATGAGCAGTTCTTC. The chain has TRBV7-2 and TRBJ2-1, with 7 bases aligning to TRBD2. Germline CDR1 SGHTA, CDR2 FQGNSA. Unmatched junction bases numbered 6, after V lost 5 bases and J lost 5 bases. The CDR3 runs to 14 residues. Looking up the rest from reference TRBV7-2 and TRBJ2-1 gives the full variable domain: GAGVSQSPSNKVTEKGKDVELRCDPISGHTALYWYRQSLGQGLEFLIYFQGNSAPDKSGLPSDRFSAERTGGSVSTLTIQRTQQEDSAVYLCASSNSGFDNEQFFGPGTRLTVL.

This rearrangement joins TRBV20-1 to TRBJ1-5; D gene unclear. V lost 6 bases and J 0 bases, leaving 21 bases between the germline ends. The CDR3 totals 17 residues. CDR1 DFQATT and CDR2 SNEGSKA come from the germline V gene (reference sequence). CDR3 protein: CSARLTGSLYSNQPQHF. Written as DNA, the CDR3 is TGCAGTGCCAGGTTGACGGGGAGCCTTTATAGCAATCAGCCCCAGCATTTT.

A few counts support this clonotype. The chain joins TRBV5-1 to TRBJ1-2; D gene uncertain. The CDR3 sequence is 12 residues long. The germline gives CDR1 SGHRS, CDR2 YFSETQ. Deletions cut 3 bases from V and 6 bases from J, with 9 bases between. The CDR3 here is CASSSGENGYTF. The CDR3 DNA is TGCGCCAGCAGCTCTGGGGAAAATGGCTACACCTTC.

The V call is TRBV12-3 or TRBV12-4, the J call TRBJ1-2; TRBD1 matches at 8 bases. Trimming at V came to 6 bases and at J to 4 bases, leaving 10 bases not matched to a gene. CDR3 length: 15 amino acids. The CDR3 DNA is TGTGCCAGCAGAAAGGGGACAGGCCTGTCCTATGGCTACACCTTC. Amino acids: CASRKGTGLSYGYTF.

This clonotype was recorded at least ten times. CDR3 protein: CASSLQGTGFDNEQFF. Here the CDR3 DNA reads TGTGCCAGCAGCTTGCAAGGGACAGGGTTCGATAATGAGCAGTTCTTC. The J gene is TRBJ2-1, the V gene TRBV5-6, with 9 bases matching TRBD1. CDR3 length: 16 amino acids. V was pared by 1 base and J by 7 bases, with 9 bases of the junction left unmatched. Germline V CDR1 and CDR2: SGHDT, YYEEEE.

The chain uses TRBV5-5 and TRBJ2-1; 7 nucleotides line up with TRBD2. The germline V gene has CDR1 SGHKS and CDR2 YYEKEE (reference sequence). After removal of 4 bases from V and 0 bases from J, the junction contained 7 bases not matched to a gene. This CDR3 contains 16 residues. The CDR3 nucleotides read TGTGCCAGCAGCCTTAGGGCGGGGGTCTCCTACAATGAGCAGTTCTTC. It yields the protein CASSLRAGVSYNEQFF.

The V call is TRBV5-1, the J call TRBJ2-5; maybe TRBD2 (6 bases). This CDR3 has 15 amino acids. V lost 4 bases to trimming and J lost 4 bases, with 17 bases between them. The germline V gene has CDR1 SGHRS and CDR2 YFSETQ. CDR3 region: CASSRRLASRETQYF. The DNA for the CDR3 is TGCGCCAGCAGCCGGCGGCTAGCGAGCCGAGAGACCCAGTACTTC.

This chain uses TRBV30 with TRBJ2-7; TRBD2 is a possible D gene (6 bases). Germline V CDR1 and CDR2: GTSNPN, SVGIG (reference sequence). The CDR3 loop spans 13 amino acids. The V and J ends lost 0 bases and 8 bases respectively, with 14 bases between them. CDR3 DNA: TGTGCCTGGAGTGTAAGGTGGAGGGGCCAGCAGTACTTC. Protein sequence: CAWSVRWRGQQYF.

This clonotype turned up a few times. V is TRBV29-1 and J is TRBJ2-3, with 8 positions matching TRBD2. The CDR3 covers 15 residues. J lost 2 bases, V lost 2 bases, and 6 bases had no gene match. Germline CDR1 is SQVTM and CDR2 is ANQGSEA. CDR3 amino acids: CSVEWVAGYTDTQYF. The CDR3 nucleotides are TGCAGCGTTGAATGGGTAGCGGGGTACACAGATACGCAGTATTTT.

This clonotype was seen just once. The chain carries TRBV4-1 and TRBJ2-1, with 7 bases fitting TRBD1. The germline V gene has CDR1 MGHRA and CDR2 YSYEKL. Trimming cost V 0 bases and J 0 bases; bases outside gene matches: 5. This CDR3 has 17 amino acids. CDR3 loop: CASSQEVGDSSYNEQFF. The CDR3 DNA reads TGCGCCAGCAGCCAAGAAGTGGGGGACAGCTCCTACAATGAGCAGTTCTTC.

This clonotype has just a few counts. V gene TRBV5-1 combines with J gene TRBJ2-2, with 8 bases that match TRBD1. Germline CDR1 is SGHRS and CDR2 is YFSETQ. This CDR3 region has 17 residues. V lost 0 bases and J lost 5; bases outside the gene matches: 9. CDR3 DNA: TGCGCCAGCAGCTTGGGGCCCGGGACAGGACGTACCGGGGAGCTGTTTTTT. Translating gives CASSLGPGTGRTGELFF.

The chain has TRBV27 and TRBJ1-3, with a possible D match to TRBD1 (5 bases). The CDR3 totals 17 residues. Germline CDR1 reads MNHEY; CDR2 reads SMNVEV (reference sequence). Between the trimmed V and J ends, which lost 6 bases and 0 bases, there was a span of 18 bases. The CDR3 sequence is CASSNRVPTASGNTIYF. The CDR3 nucleotides are TGTGCCAGCAGCAATAGGGTTCCGACAGCCTCTGGAAACACCATATATTTT.

This clonotype appeared many times. This chain joins TRBV20-1 and TRBJ1-1; no clear D. The CDR3 runs 14 residues. CDR1 is DFQATT, CDR2 SNEGSKA, per germline (reference sequence). V was cut by 1 base and J by 8 bases, with 17 bases left in between. The CDR3 is CSARGFGVREEAFF. The CDR3 bases are TGCAGTGCTAGAGGTTTCGGAGTACGTGAGGAAGCTTTCTTT.